This T cell receptor beta chain was found in a study of identical twins. General study results and limits: Abundant beta clonotypes from cord blood bore fewer insertions; memory repertoires lacked this pattern. Out-of-frame beta chain sequences displayed weaker excess sharing between twins. Model-predicted out-of-frame TCR alpha sharing fell below observed values in monozygotic twins.

Via MiXCR, TCRdb re-called the 5' RACE reads, giving one row per CDR3 protein. The sample has approximately 220,000 distinct CDR3 sequences, less than 9.5% seen once. Regarding this clonotype: The antigen is undetermined. This may be a read error: a much more frequent sequence differs by one nucleotide.

The TCR sequence derives from a woman under 30 in good health. The sample taken for sequencing was memory (CD45RO+) T cells sorted from blood.

This CDR3 reads CAGSFWGGARYRETQYF. The CDR3 coding sequence is TGTGCCGGCAGTTTCTGGGGTGGGGCAAGATATAGGGAGACCCAGTACTTC. The chain recombines TRBV12-3 or TRBV12-4 with TRBJ2-5; the D gene is possibly TRBD1 (5 bases). This CDR3 contains 17 residues.